The entry that follows covers one T cell receptor (beta chain) sequence. The antigen is undetermined. This sample is part of a study of shared clonotypes between healthy human individuals. Study-level results: Though the depth was large, rarefaction showed that sorted-subset sequencing was incomplete.

Repertoires were generated with immunoSEQ multiplex PCR, while TCRdb's copy carries only in-frame clones and drops some. The sample shows 2 million to 2.5 million clones, just over 90% of them seen only once. The V segment lost 6 bases and the J segment 5 bases; nucleotides outside the gene matches: 8. CDR3 size: 14 residues. Per germline, CDR1 MDHEN and CDR2 SYDVKM. The chain recombines TRBV28 with TRBJ1-2; the match to TRBD1 covers 8 bases. The clonotype comes from a man aged 18 to 29 in good health. Some clones in this sample may be carry-over from other donors' samples. Material: naive CD4+ T cells from PBMCs. Subset of the sample: CD45RA+ positively selected. The CDR3 bases are TGTGCCAGCAGCCAGACGGGGACAGGTTATGGCTACACCTTC. Protein product: CASSQTGTGYGYTF.